The 15 T cell receptor beta chains below all came from one sample that was sequenced in a study of metastatic and nonmetastatic thyroid tumors. TCRdb re-called the PCR reads via MiXCR. The table lists just over 70,000 clones, more than 15% of them singletons. Nobody among the patients had been given any treatment before thyroid surgery. The sequenced sample consisted of blood. These receptors came from a female donor with papillary thyroid cancer or a benign thyroid nodule (not recorded which). Some clones in this sample may be carry-over from other donors' samples.

This clone was observed a single time. The genes are TRBV5-1 and TRBJ2-4; D might be TRBD1 or TRBD2, each matching 5 bases. This CDR3 comprises 17 residues. Trimming shortened V by 0 bases and J by 4 bases, and 17 bases separated the two germline ends. Germline V lookup: CDR1 SGHRS, CDR2 YFSETQ. CDR3 DNA sequence: TGCGCCAGCAGCTTGGCCCTACAGTCCGGGGCGAAAAACATTCAGTACTTC. Residues: CASSLALQSGAKNIQYF.

A few counts support this clone. The rearrangement joins TRBV25-1 to TRBJ2-2; TRBD1 agrees at 8 bases. From germline, CDR1 is MGHDK and CDR2 SYGVNS. The CDR3 spans 14 residues. Losses at the gene ends were 3 bases for V and 3 bases for J; bases not matched to a gene: 0. The DNA of the CDR3 is TGTGCCAGCAGTGAGGACAGGGACACCGGGGAGCTGTTTTTT. Translated, it gives CASSEDRDTGELFF.

This chain connects TRBV3-1 to TRBJ2-4; no definite D call. Trimming took 3 bases from V and 5 from J, leaving 8 bases between them. The CDR3 is 13 amino acids. CDR1 and CDR2 from the germline V gene are LGHDT and YNNKEL (reference sequence). Here the CDR3 reads CASSQGSQNIQYF. As DNA, the CDR3 is TGTGCCAGCAGCCAGGGGTCCCAAAACATTCAGTACTTC.

The V gene is TRBV25-1, the J gene TRBJ2-7; D gene uncertain. Germline values: CDR1 MGHDK, CDR2 SYGVNS. Trimming took 6 bases from V and 0 from J, leaving 12 bases between them. This CDR3 is 14 amino acids long. CDR3 DNA: TGTGCCAGCAGAGCAGATTCTGACTCCTACGAGCAGTACTTC. Translation: CASRADSDSYEQYF.

This clone was recorded many times. This chain links TRBV5-1 with TRBJ2-3; D possibly corresponds to TRBD2 (6 bases). The CDR3 totals 15 residues. The V and J ends lost 5 bases and 0 bases respectively, with 13 bases between them. The germline CDR1 and CDR2 sequences are SGHRS and YFSETQ. The CDR3 spells CASRPGVDSTDTQYF. In DNA form, the CDR3 reads TGCGCCAGCAGGCCGGGGGTTGATAGCACAGATACGCAGTATTTT.

This clone was seen repeatedly, ten times or more. The gene calls are TRBV20-1 and TRBJ2-3, with 12 bases aligning to TRBD2. There are 17 residues in the CDR3. Germline lookup yields CDR1 DFQATT and CDR2 SNEGSKA (reference sequence). The trim removed 5 bases at V and 0 bases at J, leaving 9 bases unmatched. CDR3 protein: CSASASGRAGSTDTQYF. The CDR3 nucleotides read TGCAGTGCTTCAGCTAGCGGGAGGGCCGGGAGCACAGATACGCAGTATTTT.

This clone was detected only a few times. The V call is TRBV27, the J call TRBJ1-1; D remains ambiguous. Trimming stripped 4 bases from V and 1 base from J, with 4 bases between. This CDR3 spans 12 amino acids. Germline CDR1 reads MNHEY; CDR2 reads SMNVEV (reference sequence). CDR3 nucleotides: TGTGCCAGCAGTTCACAGAACACTGAAGCTTTCTTT. This translates into CASSSQNTEAFF.

Here the CDR3 reads CSGKGGGGHYGYTF. CDR3 DNA sequence: TGCAGTGGCAAAGGAGGGGGGGGACACTATGGCTACACCTTC. The J gene is TRBJ1-2, the V gene TRBV20-1; tentatively, D is TRBD1 (6 bases). Germline V gives CDR1 DFQATT, CDR2 SNEGSKA (reference sequence). V dropped 7 bases and J dropped 3 bases, with 18 bases sitting between them. There are 14 residues in the CDR3.

Ten or more counts support this clone. A much bigger clone sits one base away, suggesting this may be a read error. Other nucleotide sequences in the sample specify the same CDR3. This rearrangement joins TRBV5-1 to TRBJ2-7; 10 nucleotides line up with TRBD2. V shed 4 bases, J shed 5 bases, and the junction held 12 bases outside the gene matches. The CDR3 runs to 16 residues. In germline, CDR1 is SGHRS, CDR2 YFSETQ. The CDR3: CASSPRYIAGGDEQYF. The CDR3 DNA reads as TGCGCCAGCAGCCCGCGATATATAGCGGGAGGAGACGAGCAGTACTTC.

J is TRBJ2-7 and V is TRBV12-3 or TRBV12-4; TRBD2 is a possible D gene (5 bases). The CDR3 extends over 12 amino acids. V lost 10 bases, J lost 4 bases, and 14 bases lay in between. The CDR3 region has the DNA TGTGCCATCAGCCGGACTGTATACGAGCAGTACTTC. Amino acids: CAISRTVYEQYF.

J is TRBJ2-7 and V is TRBV20-1, with D unclear. The CDR3 totals 12 residues. The germline V and J ends were trimmed by 0 bases and 3 bases, with 6 bases remaining between them. Germline V CDR1 and CDR2: DFQATT, SNEGSKA (reference sequence). CDR3 bases: TGCAGTGCTAGAGATCGGAGCTACGAGCAGTACTTC. As protein: CSARDRSYEQYF.

The rearrangement uses TRBV20-1 and TRBJ2-3; D remains unclear. CDR1 and CDR2 (germline): DFQATT, SNEGSKA (reference sequence). This CDR3 is built from 14 residues. Trimming stripped 3 bases from V and 4 bases from J, with 14 bases between. CDR3 bases: TGCAGTGCTAGTTCAGAGGTCTTTTCAGATACGCAGTATTTT. Encoded protein: CSASSEVFSDTQYF.

This clone was observed many times. This chain uses TRBV24-1 with TRBJ2-3; D gene uncertain. Germline V gene sequence: CDR1 KGHDR, CDR2 SFDVKD. Trimming removed 10 bases at V and 0 bases at J, with 7 bases between. This CDR3 has 12 residues. The CDR3 nucleotides read TGTGCCACGACGGACAGCACAGATACGCAGTATTTT. Its protein product is CATTDSTDTQYF.

This clone was counted many times. In nucleotides, the CDR3 is TGTGCCATCCAGGGGGCGGACTATGGCTACACCTTC. It encodes CAIQGADYGYTF. The chain couples TRBV28 to TRBJ1-2; 8 nucleotides line up with TRBD1. Per germline, CDR1 MDHEN and CDR2 SYDVKM. The CDR3 spans 12 residues. V dropped 10 bases and J dropped 3; count of bases not matched to a gene: 4.

This clone was detected ten times or more. Here the CDR3 reads CAWRTSGTDTQYF. The CDR3 nucleotides are TGTGCCTGGAGGACTAGCGGCACAGATACGCAGTATTTT. V gene TRBV30 combines with J gene TRBJ2-3; 8 bases fit TRBD2. With V trimmed by 3 bases and J by 1 base, 0 bases remained unmatched. CDR1 GTSNPN and CDR2 SVGIG come from the germline V gene (reference sequence). This CDR3 spans 13 amino acids.